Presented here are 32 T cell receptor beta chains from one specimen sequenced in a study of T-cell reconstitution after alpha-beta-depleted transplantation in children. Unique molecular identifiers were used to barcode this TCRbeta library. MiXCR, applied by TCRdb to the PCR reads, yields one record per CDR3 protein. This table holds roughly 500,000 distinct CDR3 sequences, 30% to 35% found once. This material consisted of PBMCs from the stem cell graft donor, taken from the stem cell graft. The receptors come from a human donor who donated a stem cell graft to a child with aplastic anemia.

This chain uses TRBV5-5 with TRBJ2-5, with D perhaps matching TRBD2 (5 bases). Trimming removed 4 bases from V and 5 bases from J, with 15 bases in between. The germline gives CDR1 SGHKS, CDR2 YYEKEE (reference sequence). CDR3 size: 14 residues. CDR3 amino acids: CASSPGSLRETQYF. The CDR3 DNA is TGTGCCAGCAGCCCGGGATCTCTGAGGGAGACCCAGTACTTC.

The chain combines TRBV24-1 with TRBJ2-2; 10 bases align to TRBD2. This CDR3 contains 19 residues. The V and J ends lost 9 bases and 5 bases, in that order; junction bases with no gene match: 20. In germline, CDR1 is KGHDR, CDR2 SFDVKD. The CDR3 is CATERLAGALGGGTGELFF. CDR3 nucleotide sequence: TGTGCCACCGAACGGCTAGCGGGAGCATTAGGAGGAGGGACCGGGGAGCTGTTTTTT.

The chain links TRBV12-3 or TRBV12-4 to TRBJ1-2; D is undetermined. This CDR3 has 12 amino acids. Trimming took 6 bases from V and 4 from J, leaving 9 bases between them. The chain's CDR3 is CASSLGPYGYTF. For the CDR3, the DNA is TGTGCCAGCAGCCTCGGCCCCTATGGCTACACCTTC.

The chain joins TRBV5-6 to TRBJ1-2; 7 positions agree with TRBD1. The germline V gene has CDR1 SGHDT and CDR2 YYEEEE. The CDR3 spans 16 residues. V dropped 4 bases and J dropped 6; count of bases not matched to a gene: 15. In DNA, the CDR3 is TGTGCCAGCAGCCTTTACGACAGGGCCCCATGGGATGGCTACACCTTC. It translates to CASSLYDRAPWDGYTF.

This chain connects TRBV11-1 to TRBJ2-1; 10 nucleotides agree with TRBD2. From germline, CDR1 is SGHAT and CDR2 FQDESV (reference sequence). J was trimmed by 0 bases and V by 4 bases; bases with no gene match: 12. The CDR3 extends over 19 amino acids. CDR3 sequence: CASSSTSGKTPSSYNEQFF. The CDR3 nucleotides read TGTGCCAGCAGCTCAACTAGCGGGAAGACCCCTAGCTCCTACAATGAGCAGTTCTTC. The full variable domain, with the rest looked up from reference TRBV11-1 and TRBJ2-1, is EAEVAQSPRYKITEKSQAVAFWCDPISGHATLYWYRQILGQGPELLVQFQDESVVDDSQLPKDRFSAERLKGVDSTLKIQPAELGDSAMYLCASSSTSGKTPSSYNEQFFGPGTRLTVL.

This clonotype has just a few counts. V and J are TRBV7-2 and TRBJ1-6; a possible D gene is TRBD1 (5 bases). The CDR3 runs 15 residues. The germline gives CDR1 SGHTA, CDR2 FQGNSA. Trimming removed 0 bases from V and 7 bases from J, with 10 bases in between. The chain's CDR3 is CASSLASRVNSPLHF. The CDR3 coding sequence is TGTGCCAGCAGCTTAGCGAGCAGGGTGAATTCACCCCTCCACTTT.

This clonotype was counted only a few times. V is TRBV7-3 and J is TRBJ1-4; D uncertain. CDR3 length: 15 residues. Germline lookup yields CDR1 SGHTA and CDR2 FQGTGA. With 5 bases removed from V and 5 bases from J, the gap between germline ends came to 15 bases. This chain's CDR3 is CASSPRSRANEKLFF. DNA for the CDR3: TGTGCCAGCAGCCCTCGGTCCCGGGCAAATGAAAAACTGTTTTTT.

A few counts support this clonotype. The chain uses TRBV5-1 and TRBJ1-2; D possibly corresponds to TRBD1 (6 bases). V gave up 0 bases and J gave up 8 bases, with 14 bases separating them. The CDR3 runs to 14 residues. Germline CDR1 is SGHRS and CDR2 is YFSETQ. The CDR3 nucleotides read TGCGCCAGCAGCTTGGCCATCGGGGGGCAAGGCTACACCTTC. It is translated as CASSLAIGGQGYTF. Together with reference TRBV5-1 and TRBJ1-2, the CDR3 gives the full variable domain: KAGVTQTPRYLIKTRGQQVTLSCSPISGHRSVSWYQQTPGQGLQFLFEYFSETQRNKGNFPGRFSGRQFSNSRSEMNVSTLELGDSALYLCASSLAIGGQGYTFGSGTRLTVV.

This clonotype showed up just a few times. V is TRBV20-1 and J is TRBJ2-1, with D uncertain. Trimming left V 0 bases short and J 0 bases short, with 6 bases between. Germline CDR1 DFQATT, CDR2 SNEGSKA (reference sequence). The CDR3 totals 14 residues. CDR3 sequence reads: CSARDIYSYNEQFF. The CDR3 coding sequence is TGCAGTGCTAGAGATATCTACTCCTACAATGAGCAGTTCTTC.

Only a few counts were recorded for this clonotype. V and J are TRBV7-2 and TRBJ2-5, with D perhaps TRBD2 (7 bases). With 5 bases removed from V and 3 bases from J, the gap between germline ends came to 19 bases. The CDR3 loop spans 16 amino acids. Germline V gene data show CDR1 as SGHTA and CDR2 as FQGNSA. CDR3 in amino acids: CASSKGGTREKETQYF. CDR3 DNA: TGTGCCAGCAGCAAGGGGGGTACGCGGGAGAAAGAGACCCAGTACTTC.

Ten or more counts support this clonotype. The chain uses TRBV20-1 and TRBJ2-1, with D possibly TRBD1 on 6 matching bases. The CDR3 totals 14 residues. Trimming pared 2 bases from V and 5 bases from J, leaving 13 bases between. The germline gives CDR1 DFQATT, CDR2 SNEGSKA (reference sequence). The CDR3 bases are TGCAGTGCTAGAAGGGGGAGTTCGGACAATGAGCAGTTCTTC. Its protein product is CSARRGSSDNEQFF.

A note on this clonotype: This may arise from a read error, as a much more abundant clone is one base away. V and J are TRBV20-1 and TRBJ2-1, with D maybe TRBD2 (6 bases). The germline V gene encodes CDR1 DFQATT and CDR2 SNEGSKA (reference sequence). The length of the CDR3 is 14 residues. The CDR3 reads CSAPYSGPYNKQFF. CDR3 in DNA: TGCAGTGCCCCCTACAGCGGGCCCTACAATAAGCAGTTCTTC.

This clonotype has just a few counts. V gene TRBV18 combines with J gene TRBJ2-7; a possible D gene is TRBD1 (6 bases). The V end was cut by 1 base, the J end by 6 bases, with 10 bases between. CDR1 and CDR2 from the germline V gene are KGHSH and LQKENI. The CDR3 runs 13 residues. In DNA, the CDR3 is TGTGCCAGCTCACCACGGACAGATTTCGAGCAGTACTTC. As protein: CASSPRTDFEQYF.

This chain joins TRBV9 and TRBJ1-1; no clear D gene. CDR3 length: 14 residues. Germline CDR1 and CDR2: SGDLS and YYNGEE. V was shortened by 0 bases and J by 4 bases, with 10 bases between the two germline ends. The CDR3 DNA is TGTGCCAGCAGCGTAGCCGGGGTTGGCACTGAAGCTTTCTTT. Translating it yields CASSVAGVGTEAFF.

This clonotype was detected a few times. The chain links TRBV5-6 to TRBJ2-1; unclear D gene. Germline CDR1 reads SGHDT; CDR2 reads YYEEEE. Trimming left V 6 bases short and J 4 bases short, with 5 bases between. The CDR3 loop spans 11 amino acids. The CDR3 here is CASNQYNEQFF. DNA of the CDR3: TGTGCCAGCAACCAGTACAATGAGCAGTTCTTC.

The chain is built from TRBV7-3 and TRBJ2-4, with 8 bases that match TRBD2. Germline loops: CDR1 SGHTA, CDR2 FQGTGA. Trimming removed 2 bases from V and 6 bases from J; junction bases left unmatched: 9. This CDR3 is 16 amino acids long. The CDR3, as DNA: TGTGCCAGCAGCTTATTTGCCAGCGGGAGATCAAACATTCAGTACTTC. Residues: CASSLFASGRSNIQYF.

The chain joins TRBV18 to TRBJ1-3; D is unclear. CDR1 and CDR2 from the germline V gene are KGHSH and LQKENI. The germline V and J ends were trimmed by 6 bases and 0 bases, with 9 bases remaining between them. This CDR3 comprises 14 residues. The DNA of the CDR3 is TGTGCCAGCTCCGATTCGGTCTCTGGAAACACCATATATTTT. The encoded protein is CASSDSVSGNTIYF. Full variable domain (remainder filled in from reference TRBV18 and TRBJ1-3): NAGVMQNPRHLVRRRGQEARLRCSPMKGHSHVYWYRQLPEEGLKFMVYLQKENIIDESGMPKERFSAEFPKEGPSILRIQQVVRGDSAAYFCASSDSVSGNTIYFGEGSWLTVV.

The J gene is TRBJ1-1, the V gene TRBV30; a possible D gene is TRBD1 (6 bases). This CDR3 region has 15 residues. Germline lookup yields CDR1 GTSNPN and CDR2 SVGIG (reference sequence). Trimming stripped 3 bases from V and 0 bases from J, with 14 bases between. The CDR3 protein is CAWRPTGTLNTEAFF. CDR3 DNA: TGTGCCTGGAGACCAACCGGGACATTGAACACTGAAGCTTTCTTT.

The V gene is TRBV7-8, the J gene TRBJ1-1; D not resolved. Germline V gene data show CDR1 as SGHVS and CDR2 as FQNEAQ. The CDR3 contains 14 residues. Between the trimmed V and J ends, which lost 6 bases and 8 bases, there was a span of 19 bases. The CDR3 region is CASSPERRVGEAFF. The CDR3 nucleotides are TGTGCCAGCAGTCCAGAGAGGAGGGTCGGAGAAGCTTTCTTT.

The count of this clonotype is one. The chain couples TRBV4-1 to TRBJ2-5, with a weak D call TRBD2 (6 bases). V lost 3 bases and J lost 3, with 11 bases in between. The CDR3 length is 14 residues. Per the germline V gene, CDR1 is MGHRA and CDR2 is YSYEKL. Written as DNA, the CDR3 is TGCGCCAGCAGCCAGGGACTTGGAGAAGAGACCCAGTACTTC. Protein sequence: CASSQGLGEETQYF.

The DNA for the CDR3 is TGCAGTGCTAGAGATTCCAGTGGGTCCTACGAGCAGTACGTC. The encoded protein is CSARDSSGSYEQYV. The chain combines TRBV20-1 with TRBJ2-7; no definite D call. Trimming cost V 0 bases and J 1 base, with 10 bases left between them. Germline loops: CDR1 DFQATT, CDR2 SNEGSKA (reference sequence). The CDR3 extends over 14 amino acids.

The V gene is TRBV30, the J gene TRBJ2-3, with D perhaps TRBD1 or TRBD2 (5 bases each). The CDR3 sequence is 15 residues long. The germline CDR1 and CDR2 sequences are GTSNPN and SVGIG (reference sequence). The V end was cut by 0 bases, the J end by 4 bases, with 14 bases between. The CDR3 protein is CAWSVLGETADTQYF. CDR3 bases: TGTGCCTGGAGTGTCTTGGGGGAGACGGCAGATACGCAGTATTTT.

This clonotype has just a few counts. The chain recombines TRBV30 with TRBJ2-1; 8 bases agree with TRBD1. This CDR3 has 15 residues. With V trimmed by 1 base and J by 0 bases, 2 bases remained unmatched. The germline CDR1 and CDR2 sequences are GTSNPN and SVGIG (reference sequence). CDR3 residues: CAWSEDRGSYNEQFF. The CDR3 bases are TGTGCCTGGAGTGAAGACAGGGGCTCCTACAATGAGCAGTTCTTC.

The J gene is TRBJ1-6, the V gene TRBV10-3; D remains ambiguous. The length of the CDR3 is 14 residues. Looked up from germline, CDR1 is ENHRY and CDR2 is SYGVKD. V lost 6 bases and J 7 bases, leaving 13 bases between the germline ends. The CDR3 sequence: CAISPTGRNSPLHF. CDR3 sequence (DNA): TGTGCCATCAGCCCGACTGGGAGGAATTCACCCCTCCACTTT.

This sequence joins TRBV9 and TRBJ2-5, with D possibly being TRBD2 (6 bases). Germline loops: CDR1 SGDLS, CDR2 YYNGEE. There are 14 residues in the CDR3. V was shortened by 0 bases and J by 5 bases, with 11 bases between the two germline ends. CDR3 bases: TGTGCCAGCAGCGTAGGGGGGAGGATTGAGACCCAGTACTTC. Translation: CASSVGGRIETQYF.

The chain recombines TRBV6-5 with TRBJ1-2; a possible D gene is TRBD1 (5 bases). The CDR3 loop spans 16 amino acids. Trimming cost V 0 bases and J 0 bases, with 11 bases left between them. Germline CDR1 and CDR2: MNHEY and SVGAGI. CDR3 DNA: TGTGCCAGCAGTTACTCGTATGGGGGACCTAACTATGGCTACACCTTC. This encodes CASSYSYGGPNYGYTF.

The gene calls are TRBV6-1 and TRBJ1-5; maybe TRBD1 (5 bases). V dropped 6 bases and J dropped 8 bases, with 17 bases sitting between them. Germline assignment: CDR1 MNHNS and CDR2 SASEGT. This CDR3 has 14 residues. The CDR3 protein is CASRFRQLAEPQHF. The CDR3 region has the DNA TGTGCCAGCAGATTTAGACAGCTCGCGGAGCCCCAGCATTTT.

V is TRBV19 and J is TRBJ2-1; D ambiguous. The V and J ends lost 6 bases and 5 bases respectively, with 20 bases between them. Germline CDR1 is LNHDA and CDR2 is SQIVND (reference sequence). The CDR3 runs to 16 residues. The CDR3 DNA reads TGTGCCAGTAGCCCTCCTGAGGTATGGTCCCACAATGAGCAGTTCTTC. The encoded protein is CASSPPEVWSHNEQFF.

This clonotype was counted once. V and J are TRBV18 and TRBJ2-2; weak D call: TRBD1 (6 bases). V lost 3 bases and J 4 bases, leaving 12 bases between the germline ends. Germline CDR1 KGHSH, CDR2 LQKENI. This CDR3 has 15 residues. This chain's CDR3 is CASSPRGQSTGELFF. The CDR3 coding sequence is TGTGCCAGCTCACCGAGAGGACAGTCCACCGGGGAGCTGTTTTTT.

CDR3 sequence reads: CASSHQDRASGYGYTF. The CDR3 DNA sequence: TGCGCCAGCAGCCATCAGGATCGGGCCTCCGGCTATGGCTACACCTTC. The gene calls are TRBV4-3 and TRBJ1-2, with D unclear. Germline values: CDR1 LGHNA, CDR2 YSLEER. The CDR3 is 16 residues long. V was trimmed by 3 bases and J by 4 bases, leaving 18 bases between them.

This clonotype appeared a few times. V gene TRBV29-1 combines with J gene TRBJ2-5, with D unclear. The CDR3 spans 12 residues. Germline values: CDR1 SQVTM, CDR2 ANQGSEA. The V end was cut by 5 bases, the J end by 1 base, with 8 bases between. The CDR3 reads CSVLHLQETQYF. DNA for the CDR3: TGCAGCGTTTTACATCTCCAAGAGACCCAGTACTTC.

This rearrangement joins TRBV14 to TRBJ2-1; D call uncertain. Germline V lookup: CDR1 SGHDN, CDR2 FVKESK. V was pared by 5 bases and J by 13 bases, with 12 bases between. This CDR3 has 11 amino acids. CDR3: CASSLDLAQFF. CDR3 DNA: TGTGCCAGCAGCTTAGATTTGGCCCAGTTCTTC.